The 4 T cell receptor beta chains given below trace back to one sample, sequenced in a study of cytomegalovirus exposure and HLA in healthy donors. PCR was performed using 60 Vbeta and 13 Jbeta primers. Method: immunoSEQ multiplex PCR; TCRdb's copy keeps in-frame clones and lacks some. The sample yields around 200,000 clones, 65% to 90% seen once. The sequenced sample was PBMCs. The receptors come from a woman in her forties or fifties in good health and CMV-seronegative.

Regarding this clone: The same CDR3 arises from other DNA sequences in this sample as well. CDR3 protein: CASSLSSGNYNEQFF. The CDR3 bases are TGTGCCAGCAGTTTATCCAGCGGCAACTACAATGAGCAGTTCTTC. The gene calls are TRBV27 and TRBJ2-1; tentative D call: TRBD2 (5 bases). V lost 0 bases and J 3 bases, leaving 9 bases between the germline ends. The CDR3 sequence is 15 residues long. Per germline, CDR1 MNHEY and CDR2 SMNVEV (reference sequence).

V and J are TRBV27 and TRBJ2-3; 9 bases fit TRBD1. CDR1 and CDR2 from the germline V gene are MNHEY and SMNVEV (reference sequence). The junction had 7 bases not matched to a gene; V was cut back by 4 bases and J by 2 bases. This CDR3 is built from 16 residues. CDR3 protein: CASSSPGQGDTDTQYF. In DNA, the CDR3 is TGTGCCAGCAGTTCGCCGGGACAGGGAGACACAGATACGCAGTATTTT.

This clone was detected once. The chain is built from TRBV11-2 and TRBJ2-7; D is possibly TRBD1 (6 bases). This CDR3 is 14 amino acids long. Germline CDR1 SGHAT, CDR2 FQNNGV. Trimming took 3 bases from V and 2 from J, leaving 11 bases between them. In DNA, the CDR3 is TGTGCCAGCAGCTTTAACAGGGCAGCCTACGAGCAGTACTTC. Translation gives CASSFNRAAYEQYF.

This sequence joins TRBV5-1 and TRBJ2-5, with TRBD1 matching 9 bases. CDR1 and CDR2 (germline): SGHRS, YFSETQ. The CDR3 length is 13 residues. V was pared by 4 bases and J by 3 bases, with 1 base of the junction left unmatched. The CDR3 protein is CASSGQGKETQYF. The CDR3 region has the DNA TGCGCCAGCAGCGGACAGGGGAAAGAGACCCAGTACTTC.